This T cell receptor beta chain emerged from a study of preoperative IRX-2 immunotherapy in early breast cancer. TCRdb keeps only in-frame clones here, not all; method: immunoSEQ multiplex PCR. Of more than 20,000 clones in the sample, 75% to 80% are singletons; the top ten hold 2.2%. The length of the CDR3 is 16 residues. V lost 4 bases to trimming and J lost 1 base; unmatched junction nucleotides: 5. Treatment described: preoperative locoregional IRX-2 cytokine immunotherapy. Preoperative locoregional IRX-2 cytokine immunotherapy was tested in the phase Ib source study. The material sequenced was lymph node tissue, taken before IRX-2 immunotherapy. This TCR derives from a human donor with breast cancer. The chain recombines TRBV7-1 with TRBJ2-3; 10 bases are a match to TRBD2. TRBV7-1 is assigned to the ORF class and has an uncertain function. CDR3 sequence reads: CASSLDLAGGTDTQYF. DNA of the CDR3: TGTGCCAGCAGCTTGGACCTAGCGGGGGGCACAGATACGCAGTATTTT.